The 23 T cell receptor beta chains given below trace back to one sample, sequenced in a study of T cells in Graves' hyperthyroidism and ophthalmopathy (dated by TCRdb to the late 2010s). Libraries were built with multiplex PCR. TCRdb names Illumina HiSeq 2000 as the instrument used. The TCR beta CDR3 regions were amplified from the RNA transcripts. For the first round of RT-PCR on the TCR CDR3, the HTBI primer set was used together with the Qiagen OneStep RT-PCR kit. The public reads were reanalyzed by TCRdb: fastp trimming at Q25, MiXCR alignment, in-frame beta chains only. Merged by CDR3 protein, the rows form single entries marked with the most common genes and DNA. The sample has about 410,000 distinct CDR3 sequences on record, more than 14% of them singletons. Of the sample, roughly 21% is held by the ten largest clones. Sequenced sample: blood. The receptors come from a young woman with Graves' ophthalmopathy.

This clonotype was recorded only once. One base away lies a much larger clone, so this may be a sequencing read error. The chain has TRBV12-5 and TRBJ2-5, with D tentatively TRBD1 (7 bases). Germline loops: CDR1 LGHNT, CDR2 FRNRAP. The CDR3 extends over 14 amino acids. The CDR3, as DNA: TGTGCTGGTGGCCCAGGGGGGCGCCAAGAGACCCAGTACTTC. As protein: CAGGPGGRQETQYF. The variable domain in full, with the rest retrieved from reference TRBV12-5 and TRBJ2-5, is DARVTQTPRHKVTEMGQEVTMRCQPILGHNTVFWYRQTMMQGLELLAYFRNRAPLDDSGMPKDRFSAEMPDATLATLKIQPSEPRDSAVYFCAGGPGGRQETQYFGPGTRLLVL.

The V gene is TRBV9, the J gene TRBJ1-4; D is unresolved. The CDR3 is 15 amino acids. The germline V gene has CDR1 SGDLS and CDR2 YYNGEE. V was shortened by 3 bases and J by 3 bases, with 12 bases between the two germline ends. For the CDR3, the DNA is TGTGCCAGCAGCGAGGACGGGCTCTCTAATGAAAAACTGTTTTTT. It yields the protein CASSEDGLSNEKLFF.

Note on this clonotype: One end of the junction fails to match germline, which may point to a read error. The chain links TRBV20-1 to TRBJ2-2; TRBD2 matches 9 bases. The length of the CDR3 is 18 residues. From germline, CDR1 is DFQATT and CDR2 SNEGSKA (reference sequence). The CDR3 sequence is CSARDQRAGGRSTGELSF. CDR3 in DNA: TGCAGTGCTAGAGATCAAAGGGCGGGGGGGAGGAGCACCGGGGAGCTGTCTTTT.

This clonotype was detected ten times or more. V usage is TRBV11-2 and J usage is TRBJ2-7, with D possibly being TRBD1 (6 bases). CDR1 and CDR2 (germline): SGHAT, FQNNGV. V was cut by 4 bases and J by 0 bases, with 13 bases left in between. This CDR3 spans 15 amino acids. CDR3 DNA sequence: TGTGCCAGCAGCTCAGGGGTTAGGAGCTCCTACGAGCAGTACTTC. This encodes CASSSGVRSSYEQYF.

In this sample, this clonotype turned up a few times. This may stem from a read error, because a much larger clone lies one nucleotide away. This chain uses TRBV30 with TRBJ2-5, with D unclear. The V and J ends lost 4 bases and 2 bases respectively, with 14 bases between them. The CDR3 covers 14 residues. The V gene's germline CDR1 is GTSNPN and CDR2 SVGIG (reference sequence). CDR3 DNA: TGTGCCTGGAATGTATTCCCGTATCAAGAGACCCAGTACTTC. Its protein is CAWNVFPYQETQYF.

This clonotype was observed many times. This chain joins TRBV29-1 and TRBJ1-2, with 9 bases aligning to TRBD1. The CDR3 length is 15 residues. V lost 0 bases to trimming and J lost 7 bases; unmatched junction nucleotides: 9. Germline V gives CDR1 SQVTM, CDR2 ANQGSEA. The CDR3 nucleotides read TGCAGCGTTGAAGACCAGGAGACAGGGGGTTTTGGCTACACCTTC. Protein product: CSVEDQETGGFGYTF.

Comments on this clonotype: This may be a read error: a much more frequent sequence differs by one nucleotide. The chain has TRBV6-1 and TRBJ1-1, with D possibly matching TRBD1 (6 bases). The CDR3 runs 14 residues. Trimming pared 8 bases from V and 1 base from J, leaving 14 bases between. Germline V gives CDR1 MNHNS, CDR2 SASEGT. This CDR3 is CASERTGPNTEAFF. CDR3 sequence (DNA): TGTGCCAGCGAAAGAACAGGGCCGAACACTGAAGCTTTCTTT.

This clonotype was detected a few times. A read error may account for a junction end that differs from germline. This chain uses TRBV5-1 with TRBJ2-6; 7 bases map to TRBD1. The V gene's germline CDR1 is SGHRS and CDR2 YFSETQ. The CDR3 is made up of 16 amino acids. CDR3 protein: CPSSLNRGSGANVLTF. The CDR3 DNA is TGCCCCAGCAGCCTGAACAGGGGCTCTGGGGCCAACGTCCTGACTTTC.

Remarks on this clonotype: This may come from a read error, since a much larger clone is one base off. The chain couples TRBV12-3 or TRBV12-4 to TRBJ2-5, with D possibly TRBD1 on 6 matching bases. The ends were cut back, 5 bases at V and 4 bases at J, with 17 bases in the middle. This CDR3 comprises 15 residues. CDR3 in DNA: TGTGCCAGCAGTCCCCCACAGGGTCCTGCAGAGACCCAGTACTTC. Protein sequence: CASSPPQGPAETQYF.

This clonotype was seen ten or more times. CDR3 bases: TGTGCCAGCAGCGGACTAGCGGGGGGGAGTACGCAGTATTTT. It specifies CASSGLAGGSTQYF. The V and J genes are TRBV2 and TRBJ2-3; 15 bases align to TRBD2. Germline loops: CDR1 SNHLY, CDR2 FYNNEI. The CDR3 is 14 residues long. The trim removed 6 bases at V and 8 bases at J, leaving 3 bases unmatched.

The table lists this clonotype with many counts. The rearrangement links TRBV18 to TRBJ1-5, with D perhaps matching TRBD1 (5 bases). Germline CDR1 is KGHSH and CDR2 is LQKENI. Trimming took off 2 bases at V and 4 bases at J, with 12 bases between the two ends. CDR3 length equals 15 residues. The CDR3 DNA is TGTGCCAGCTCACCATGGGGCCAGAATAATCAGCCCCAGCATTTT. This encodes CASSPWGQNNQPQHF.

The sample holds many counts of this clonotype. V gene TRBV12-3 or TRBV12-4 combines with J gene TRBJ2-7; TRBD2 aligns across 10 bases. The CDR3 runs 15 residues. The trim removed 6 bases at V and 3 bases at J, leaving 8 bases unmatched. The CDR3 here is CASRRTSGFVYEQYF. The CDR3 DNA sequence: TGTGCCAGCAGGCGGACTAGCGGATTTGTCTACGAGCAGTACTTC.

The chain joins TRBV9 to TRBJ2-7; D call uncertain. Germline CDR1 reads SGDLS; CDR2 reads YYNGEE. The CDR3 is 13 amino acids. The V end lost 3 bases, the J end lost 1 base, and 8 bases lay between the germline ends. The CDR3 sequence is CASSGRTSYEQYF. The CDR3 region has the DNA TGTGCCAGCAGCGGACGTACTTCCTACGAGCAGTACTTC.

The sample holds a few counts of this clonotype. The rearrangement links TRBV10-3 to TRBJ2-2, with a tentative D call TRBD1 (6 bases). Germline CDR1 ENHRY, CDR2 SYGVKD. The CDR3 consists of 16 residues. Trimming removed 0 bases from V and 0 bases from J, with 8 bases in between. The CDR3 nucleotides read TGTGCCATCAGTGAGTCAGGGACAACGAACACCGGGGAGCTGTTTTTT. This codes for CAISESGTTNTGELFF.

Ten or more counts support this clonotype. The J gene is TRBJ1-5, the V gene TRBV27, with D possibly TRBD1 on 5 matching bases. This CDR3 has 14 residues. V was pared by 2 bases and J by 4 bases, with 9 bases between. Per germline, CDR1 MNHEY and CDR2 SMNVEV (reference sequence). The CDR3 region has the DNA TGTGCCAGCAGTTTAGTAAGGGGAAATCAGCCCCAGCATTTT. Translated, it gives CASSLVRGNQPQHF.

This clonotype was detected ten times or more. This sequence joins TRBV30 and TRBJ1-1; 8 bases fit TRBD1. Germline CDR1 is GTSNPN and CDR2 is SVGIG (reference sequence). V dropped 4 bases and J dropped 4; count of bases not matched to a gene: 8. CDR3 length: 14 amino acids. CDR3 sequence (DNA): TGTGCCTGGACTGAGGACAGGGTCGGCACTGAAGCTTTCTTT. Encoded protein: CAWTEDRVGTEAFF.

This clonotype showed up many times. V usage is TRBV20-1 and J usage is TRBJ2-7; weak D call: TRBD2 (6 bases). Trimming took 3 bases from V and 1 from J, leaving 10 bases between them. Germline CDR1 reads DFQATT; CDR2 reads SNEGSKA (reference sequence). The CDR3 totals 13 residues. The CDR3 loop reads CSASRGRSYEQYF. CDR3 DNA: TGCAGTGCTAGTCGGGGGAGGTCCTACGAGCAGTACTTC.

In the case of this clonotype: A much bigger clone sits one base away, suggesting this may be a read error. The chain combines TRBV20-1 with TRBJ2-3, with D possibly being TRBD1 (6 bases). The CDR3 totals 16 residues. Per the germline V gene, CDR1 is DFQATT and CDR2 is SNEGSKA (reference sequence). V was clipped by 2 bases and J by 6 bases, with 21 bases between them. The CDR3 nucleotides read TGCAGTGCTAGACCTACCAGGGGACCAGCGGCTGATACGCAGTATTTT. Translated, it gives CSARPTRGPAADTQYF.

This clonotype was seen repeatedly, ten times or more. J is TRBJ1-1 and V is TRBV18, with D maybe TRBD1 (6 bases). Trimming stripped 3 bases from V and 4 bases from J, with 18 bases between. CDR1 is KGHSH, CDR2 LQKENI, per germline. This CDR3 is 16 amino acids long. CDR3 in amino acids: CASSPFVGAEGTEAFF. CDR3 DNA: TGTGCCAGCTCACCTTTTGTGGGGGCAGAGGGCACTGAAGCTTTCTTT. The entire variable domain, with the rest obtained from reference TRBV18 and TRBJ1-1, is as follows: NAGVMQNPRHLVRRRGQEARLRCSPMKGHSHVYWYRQLPEEGLKFMVYLQKENIIDESGMPKERFSAEFPKEGPSILRIQQVVRGDSAAYFCASSPFVGAEGTEAFFGQGTRLTVV.

The sample holds many counts of this clonotype. This chain connects TRBV20-1 to TRBJ2-2; perhaps TRBD1 as D (6 bases). The CDR3 contains 19 residues. Germline V CDR1 and CDR2: DFQATT, SNEGSKA (reference sequence). Between the trimmed V and J ends, which lost 0 bases and 1 base, there was a span of 21 bases. The CDR3 protein is CSARDGGDSRGLNTGELFF. DNA for the CDR3: TGCAGTGCTAGAGATGGTGGAGACAGCAGGGGTTTGAACACCGGGGAGCTGTTTTTT.

This clonotype was detected ten times or more. This chain joins TRBV11-2 and TRBJ2-1; D possibly matches TRBD1 or TRBD2 (6 bases each). This CDR3 spans 15 amino acids. The V end was cut by 2 bases, the J end by 4 bases, with 12 bases between. The V gene's germline CDR1 is SGHAT and CDR2 FQNNGV. The CDR3 region is CASSLPQGRYNEQFF. The CDR3 coding sequence is TGTGCCAGCAGCTTACCCCAGGGGAGGTACAATGAGCAGTTCTTC. The variable domain in full, with the rest retrieved from reference TRBV11-2 and TRBJ2-1, is EAGVAQSPRYKIIEKRQSVAFWCNPISGHATLYWYQQILGQGPKLLIQFQNNGVVDDSQLPKDRFSAERLKGVDSTLKIQPAKLEDSAVYLCASSLPQGRYNEQFFGPGTRLTVL.

The chain couples TRBV5-1 to TRBJ2-2; D may match TRBD1 or TRBD2 (5 bases each). CDR1 and CDR2 (germline): SGHRS, YFSETQ. V was clipped by 3 bases and J by 6 bases, with 9 bases between them. The length of the CDR3 is 13 residues. DNA for the CDR3: TGCGCCAGCAGCTCTGGGACGGCCGGGGAGCTGTTTTTT. This codes for CASSSGTAGELFF.

This clonotype was found a few times. CDR3 protein: CASSEGGARGNTIYF. The CDR3 DNA is TGTGCCAGCAGTGAAGGGGGAGCGAGAGGAAACACCATATATTTT. The V call is TRBV6-1, the J call TRBJ1-3; the D is unclear. This CDR3 is 15 amino acids long. Germline CDR1 and CDR2: MNHNS and SASEGT. Trimming shortened V by 1 base and J by 4 bases, and 11 bases separated the two germline ends.